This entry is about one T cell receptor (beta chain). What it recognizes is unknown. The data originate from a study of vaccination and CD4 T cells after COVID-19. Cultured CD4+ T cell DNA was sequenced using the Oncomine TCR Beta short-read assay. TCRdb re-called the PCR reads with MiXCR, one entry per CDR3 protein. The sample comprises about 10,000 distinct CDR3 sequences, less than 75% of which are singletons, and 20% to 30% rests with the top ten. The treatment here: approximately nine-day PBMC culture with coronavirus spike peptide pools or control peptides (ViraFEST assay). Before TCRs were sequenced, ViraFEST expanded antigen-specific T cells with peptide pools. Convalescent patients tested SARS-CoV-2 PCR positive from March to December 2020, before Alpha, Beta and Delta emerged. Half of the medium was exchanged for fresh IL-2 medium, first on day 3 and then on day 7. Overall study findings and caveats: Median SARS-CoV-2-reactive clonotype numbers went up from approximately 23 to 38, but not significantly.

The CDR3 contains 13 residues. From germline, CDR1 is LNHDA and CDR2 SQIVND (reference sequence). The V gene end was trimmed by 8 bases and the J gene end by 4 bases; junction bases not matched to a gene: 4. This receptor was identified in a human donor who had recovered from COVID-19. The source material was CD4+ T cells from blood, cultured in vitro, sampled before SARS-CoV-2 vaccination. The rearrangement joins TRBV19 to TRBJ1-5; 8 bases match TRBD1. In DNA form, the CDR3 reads TGTGCCAGTCGTACAGGGGGGAATCAGCCCCAGCATTTT. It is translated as CASRTGGNQPQHF.